This is a list of T cell receptor beta chains from one sample in a study of blood T cells in healthy people across ages. One entry per CDR3 protein, called by TCRdb with MiXCR from the 5' RACE reads. The table includes 600,000 to 1,000,000 distinct CDR3 sequences, roughly 50% detected once. Material: blood. The origin of the receptors is a man aged 25-40 years in good health. Each CDR3 is given with its conserved first and last residue. Each record gives: J gene, clone size, D gene, V gene, CDR3 protein, CDR3 DNA. D genes are given only for firm matches. Clone size appears in some rows only: once, few, many, or a class for an expanded clone.

j_gene: TRBJ2-3
abundance: .
d_gene: TRBD2
v_gene: TRBV7-2
CDR3aa: CASSIIAGPTDTQYF
CDR3nt: TGTGCCAGCAGCATAATAGCGGGGCCGACAGATACGCAGTATTTT

j_gene: TRBJ1-2
abundance: few
d_gene: .
v_gene: TRBV12-3/TRBV12-4
CDR3aa: CASRRTNVNYGYTF
CDR3nt: TGTGCCAGCAGACGAACGAACGTTAACTATGGCTACACCTTC

j_gene: TRBJ2-3
abundance: few
d_gene: .
v_gene: TRBV9
CDR3aa: CASSPGGYTQYF
CDR3nt: TGTGCCAGCAGCCCTGGGGGGTATACGCAGTATTTT

j_gene: TRBJ2-7
abundance: few
d_gene: .
v_gene: TRBV18
CDR3aa: CASSPRGLSSYEQYF
CDR3nt: TGTGCCAGCTCACCACGGGGTTTGAGCTCCTACGAGCAGTACTTC

j_gene: TRBJ2-7
abundance: .
d_gene: TRBD1
v_gene: TRBV20-1
CDR3aa: CSAGPGQGVVYEQYF
CDR3nt: TGCAGTGCTGGTCCGGGACAGGGGGTGGTCTACGAGCAGTACTTC

j_gene: TRBJ2-5
abundance: .
d_gene: .
v_gene: TRBV7-2
CDR3aa: CASSLEWGAETQYF
CDR3nt: TGTGCCAGCAGCTTAGAATGGGGGGCGGAGACCCAGTACTTC

j_gene: TRBJ1-1
abundance: .
d_gene: .
v_gene: TRBV7-2
CDR3aa: CASGNRANTEAFF
CDR3nt: TGTGCCAGCGGGAATCGGGCGAACACTGAAGCTTTCTTT

j_gene: TRBJ2-6
abundance: .
d_gene: .
v_gene: TRBV20-1
CDR3aa: CSAPYTGTNVLTF
CDR3nt: TGCAGTGCTCCTTATACTGGGACCAACGTCCTGACTTTC

j_gene: TRBJ2-1
abundance: .
d_gene: TRBD2
v_gene: TRBV20-1
CDR3aa: CSARDLAGDNEQFF
CDR3nt: TGCAGTGCTAGGGACCTAGCGGGGGACAATGAGCAGTTCTTC

j_gene: TRBJ2-2
abundance: once
d_gene: .
v_gene: TRBV6-2/TRBV6-3
CDR3aa: CASCVRYTGELFF
CDR3nt: TGTGCCAGCTGTGTGAGATACACCGGGGAGCTGTTTTTT

j_gene: TRBJ1-4
abundance: .
d_gene: TRBD1
v_gene: TRBV5-1
CDR3aa: CASSEGQGPPPEKLFF
CDR3nt: TGCGCCAGCAGTGAAGGACAGGGGCCGCCCCCGGAAAAACTGTTTTTT